Listed below are T cell receptor beta chains from one sample, sequenced in a study of post-analysis software for immune sequencing data. TCRdb ran MiXCR on the PCR reads and lists one entry per CDR3 protein. The sample has roughly 730,000 distinct CDR3 sequences; about 32% are singletons. The specimen sequenced was blood. Source of these receptors: a girl aged 10-17 years with multiple sclerosis. Both conserved end residues are part of each CDR3. The order of the fields is J gene, V gene, D gene, clone size, CDR3 DNA, CDR3 protein. The D gene is left open where the match is weak. Some rows have no size entry. The others give once, few or many, or a class for an expanded clone.

j_gene: TRBJ1-4; v_gene: TRBV10-3; d_gene: NA; abundance: NA; CDR3nt: TGTGCCATCAGTCGTGGGAGATGGAGTGAAAAACTGTTTTTT; CDR3aa: CAISRGRWSEKLFF
j_gene: TRBJ2-7; v_gene: TRBV7-8; d_gene: TRBD2; abundance: NA; CDR3nt: TGTGCCAGCAGTTTACAACCGGGACTAGCGGGGTATAGTGAGCAGTACTTC; CDR3aa: CASSLQPGLAGYSEQYF
j_gene: TRBJ2-3; v_gene: TRBV4-1; d_gene: NA; abundance: NA; CDR3nt: TGCGCCAGCAGCCAATACGGGACAGATACGCAGTATTTT; CDR3aa: CASSQYGTDTQYF
j_gene: TRBJ2-1; v_gene: TRBV29-1; d_gene: TRBD2; abundance: few; CDR3nt: TGCAGCGTTCCACGAAGCGGGAGAGGGTCCAATGAGCAGTTCTTC; CDR3aa: CSVPRSGRGSNEQFF
j_gene: TRBJ1-5; v_gene: TRBV20-1; d_gene: NA; abundance: few; CDR3nt: TGCAGTGCTAGATTCAGGGGTCAGCCCCAGCATTTT; CDR3aa: CSARFRGQPQHF
j_gene: TRBJ2-7; v_gene: TRBV24-1; d_gene: NA; abundance: few; CDR3nt: TGTGCCACCAGTGATGTGGCCAGGCCCTCCTACGAGCAGTACTTC; CDR3aa: CATSDVARPSYEQYF
j_gene: TRBJ2-5; v_gene: TRBV20-1; d_gene: NA; abundance: NA; CDR3nt: TGCAGTGCCGAACCGGGCCCCAGGGAGCAGTACTTC; CDR3aa: CSAEPGPREQYF
j_gene: TRBJ2-7; v_gene: TRBV12-3/TRBV12-4; d_gene: TRBD2; abundance: NA; CDR3nt: TGTGCCAGCAGTAGGGGACTAGCGGGAGGACCCTACGAGCAGTACTTC; CDR3aa: CASSRGLAGGPYEQYF
j_gene: TRBJ2-1; v_gene: TRBV7-6; d_gene: NA; abundance: many; CDR3nt: TGTGCCAGCAGCTTAGGTTTTGGGCAGGGTACTAATGAGCAGTTCTTC; CDR3aa: CASSLGFGQGTNEQFF
j_gene: TRBJ1-1; v_gene: TRBV29-1; d_gene: NA; abundance: NA; CDR3nt: TGCAGCGTTGAAGGATTGGAAGCTTTCTTT; CDR3aa: CSVEGLEAFF
j_gene: TRBJ2-2; v_gene: TRBV7-9; d_gene: NA; abundance: NA; CDR3nt: TGTGCCAGCAGCTTAGTTCCAGGAAGATACACCGGGGAGCTGTTTTTT; CDR3aa: CASSLVPGRYTGELFF
j_gene: TRBJ2-5; v_gene: TRBV5-1; d_gene: NA; abundance: NA; CDR3nt: TGCGCCAGCAGCTTGTCACAGGGGAGGAAAGAGACCCAGTACTTC; CDR3aa: CASSLSQGRKETQYF
j_gene: TRBJ1-6; v_gene: TRBV7-2; d_gene: TRBD1; abundance: NA; CDR3nt: TGTGCCAGCAGCTGGACAGGGGGTCGGGGTTCACCCCTCCACTTT; CDR3aa: CASSWTGGRGSPLHF
j_gene: TRBJ1-4; v_gene: TRBV9; d_gene: TRBD1; abundance: few; CDR3nt: TGTGCCAGCAGCCCTCGGACAGGTCAGAGGGAAAAACTGTTTTTT; CDR3aa: CASSPRTGQREKLFF
j_gene: TRBJ1-5; v_gene: TRBV6-1; d_gene: TRBD1; abundance: NA; CDR3nt: TGTGCCAGCAGTGGGGGTACAGGGGTTGGCAATCAGCCCCAGCATTTT; CDR3aa: CASSGGTGVGNQPQHF
j_gene: TRBJ1-1; v_gene: TRBV9; d_gene: TRBD1; abundance: NA; CDR3nt: TGTGCCAGCAGCGTAGGTACAGGGGCGAGGACTGAAGCTTTCTTT; CDR3aa: CASSVGTGARTEAFF
j_gene: TRBJ1-5; v_gene: TRBV4-1; d_gene: TRBD1; abundance: NA; CDR3nt: TGCGCCAGCAGCCAAATCTTTACAGGGGGCTGGCAGCCCCAGCATTTT; CDR3aa: CASSQIFTGGWQPQHF
j_gene: TRBJ2-7; v_gene: TRBV20-1; d_gene: TRBD2; abundance: NA; CDR3nt: TGCAGTGCTAGCTTCCGGTCCGGGGGGAACTACGAGCAGTACTTC; CDR3aa: CSASFRSGGNYEQYF
j_gene: TRBJ2-3; v_gene: TRBV5-1; d_gene: NA; abundance: NA; CDR3nt: TGCGCCAGCAGCCCCCTTCCCCCCCGTGGAGATACGCAGTATTTT; CDR3aa: CASSPLPPRGDTQYF
j_gene: TRBJ2-1; v_gene: TRBV4-1; d_gene: NA; abundance: NA; CDR3nt: TGCGCCAGCAGCCCCCAATCTCAAGGGGGGGACAATGAGCAGTTCTTC; CDR3aa: CASSPQSQGGDNEQFF
j_gene: TRBJ1-6; v_gene: TRBV5-1; d_gene: TRBD1; abundance: NA; CDR3nt: TGCGCCAGCAGCCTATCGCAGGGGGATAATTCACCCCTCCACTTT; CDR3aa: CASSLSQGDNSPLHF
j_gene: TRBJ1-4; v_gene: TRBV4-1; d_gene: NA; abundance: few; CDR3nt: TGCGCCAGCAGCCAAGCTCGGGGTATGAATGAAAAACTGTTTTTT; CDR3aa: CASSQARGMNEKLFF
j_gene: TRBJ1-2; v_gene: TRBV29-1; d_gene: NA; abundance: many; CDR3nt: TGCAGCGTTGACTTGGACTATGGCTACACCTTC; CDR3aa: CSVDLDYGYTF
j_gene: TRBJ1-1; v_gene: TRBV6-6; d_gene: TRBD1; abundance: NA; CDR3nt: TGTGCCAGCAGTTGGACAGGGGTTGAAGCTTTCTTT; CDR3aa: CASSWTGVEAFF